Presented here are 31 T cell receptor beta chains from one specimen sequenced in a study of T cells after yellow fever vaccination. MiXCR, applied by TCRdb to the 5' RACE reads, yields one record per CDR3 protein. The data show a few hundred thousand distinct CDR3 sequences, over 4.5% seen once. Here the sequenced sample was CD4+ T cells sorted from PBMCs, taken on the day of the yellow fever booster vaccination. Source of these receptors: a man aged 18 to 30 who received the YFV17D yellow fever vaccine.

This clonotype was observed many times. DNA for the CDR3: TGTGCCAGCAGCTTAATGGGACAGGGATTGCGCGGGGCCAACGTCCTGACTTTC. Translated, it gives CASSLMGQGLRGANVLTF. V and J are TRBV7-3 and TRBJ2-6, with 9 bases aligning to TRBD1. CDR1 and CDR2 (germline): SGHTA, FQGTGA. The CDR3 totals 18 residues. The J segment lost 4 bases and the V segment lost 1 base, leaving 8 bases of the junction unmatched.

This clonotype was recorded a few times. The chain is built from TRBV6-5 and TRBJ2-1; tentative D call: TRBD1 (7 bases). Trimming cost V 11 bases and J 5 bases, with 16 bases left between them. The CDR3 is 13 amino acids. CDR1 is MNHEY, CDR2 SVGAGI, per germline. Here the CDR3 reads CAPPRDSDNEQFF. The CDR3 nucleotides read TGTGCCCCGCCGCGGGACAGCGACAATGAGCAGTTCTTC.

This clonotype was picked up many times. This sequence joins TRBV12-3 or TRBV12-4 and TRBJ2-3, with 12 bases matching TRBD2. Trimming removed 5 bases from V and 3 bases from J; junction bases left unmatched: 3. The CDR3 is 15 residues long. The CDR3: CASSPTSGGTDTQYF. The CDR3 DNA sequence: TGTGCCAGCAGTCCTACTAGCGGGGGGACAGATACGCAGTATTTT.

The CDR3 region is CASSPGTSAETQYF. The CDR3, as DNA: TGTGCCAGCAGCCCCGGGACTAGCGCCGAGACCCAGTACTTC. The chain joins TRBV3-1 to TRBJ2-5, with TRBD2 identical over 10 bases. The CDR3 sequence is 14 residues long. J gave up 5 bases and V 4 bases, and 4 bases lay outside the gene matches. Germline V gene lookup returns CDR1 LGHDT and CDR2 YNNKEL (reference sequence).

The genes are TRBV3-1 and TRBJ2-4; 12 nucleotides align to TRBD2. The trim removed 1 base at V and 8 bases at J, leaving 9 bases unmatched. The germline CDR1 and CDR2 sequences are LGHDT and YNNKEL (reference sequence). This CDR3 has 17 amino acids. The CDR3 coding sequence is TGTGCCAGCAGCCAAGCTAGCGGGGGGGCGTTTGGAGACATTCAGTACTTC. It is translated as CASSQASGGAFGDIQYF.

Only a few counts were recorded for this clonotype. The chain joins TRBV5-1 to TRBJ1-1; 8 bases match TRBD1. Trimming took 3 bases from V and 1 from J; bases not matched to a gene: 8. The CDR3 runs to 16 residues. CDR1 is SGHRS and CDR2 is YFSETQ in the germline V gene. The CDR3 loop reads CASSWSQGARNTEAFF. CDR3 in DNA: TGCGCCAGCAGCTGGTCCCAGGGGGCGCGGAACACTGAAGCTTTCTTT. Supplemented by reference TRBV5-1 and TRBJ1-1, the full variable domain reads KAGVTQTPRYLIKTRGQQVTLSCSPISGHRSVSWYQQTPGQGLQFLFEYFSETQRNKGNFPGRFSGRQFSNSRSEMNVSTLELGDSALYLCASSWSQGARNTEAFFGQGTRLTVV.

This clonotype appeared a few times. V gene TRBV11-2 combines with J gene TRBJ2-3; no clear D. V shed 2 bases and J shed 1 base, with 16 bases lying between them. The length of the CDR3 is 17 residues. Germline V gene sequence: CDR1 SGHAT, CDR2 FQNNGV. The CDR3 is CASSLQVMGSRTDTQYF. The CDR3 nucleotides read TGTGCCAGCAGCTTACAAGTCATGGGGTCCCGCACAGATACGCAGTATTTT.

This sequence joins TRBV9 and TRBJ2-1; D is perhaps TRBD1 or TRBD2 (5 bases each). The CDR3 is 16 residues long. CDR1 and CDR2 from the germline V gene are SGDLS and YYNGEE. V lost 3 bases and J lost 2, with 15 bases in between. CDR3 sequence (DNA): TGTGCCAGCAGCGCCGACGGGACGGACGCCTACAATGAGCAGTTCTTC. Encoded protein: CASSADGTDAYNEQFF.

This clonotype was counted many times. V gene TRBV12-3 or TRBV12-4 combines with J gene TRBJ2-3; possible D gene TRBD1, 6 bases. This CDR3 is 13 amino acids long. V was cut by 3 bases and J by 3 bases, with 7 bases left in between. CDR3 sequence: CASSFQGTDTQYF. CDR3 coding DNA: TGTGCCAGCAGTTTCCAGGGGACAGATACGCAGTATTTT.

This clonotype was recorded many times. This sequence joins TRBV6-5 and TRBJ2-3; the D is unclear. Trimming took off 7 bases at V and 0 bases at J, with 8 bases between the two ends. The CDR3 contains 13 residues. Germline CDR1 reads MNHEY; CDR2 reads SVGAGI. The CDR3 loop is CASTLRSTDTQYF. CDR3 DNA sequence: TGTGCCAGCACCCTCCGTAGCACAGATACGCAGTATTTT.

A remark on this clonotype: A read error is possible here, since a much larger clone lies one base away. The chain uses TRBV5-1 and TRBJ1-1, with 10 bases fitting TRBD1. Germline V lookup: CDR1 SGHRS, CDR2 YFSETQ. V trimming: 6 bases; J trimming: 6 bases; junction bases outside the gene matches: 8. The CDR3 loop spans 14 amino acids. The CDR3 loop reads CASTLDRGGSEAFF. CDR3 nucleotide sequence: TGCGCCAGCACCCTGGACAGGGGGGGATCTGAAGCTTTCTTT. Complete variable domain (other parts from reference TRBV5-1 and TRBJ1-1): KAGVTQTPRYLIKTRGQQVTLSCSPISGHRSVSWYQQTPGQGLQFLFEYFSETQRNKGNFPGRFSGRQFSNSRSEMNVSTLELGDSALYLCASTLDRGGSEAFFGQGTRLTVV.

The chain has TRBV6-1 and TRBJ2-7; possibly TRBD1 for D (7 bases). This CDR3 is built from 14 residues. Germline CDR1 is MNHNS and CDR2 is SASEGT. The V gene lost 1 base and the J gene lost 6 bases, with 13 bases spanning the gap. CDR3 in DNA: TGTGCCAGCAGTGAAGATCACCAGGGGGGCGAGCAGTACTTC. Translating it yields CASSEDHQGGEQYF.

In this sample, this clonotype turned up a few times. This rearrangement joins TRBV18 to TRBJ1-2; 7 bases are a match to TRBD1. This CDR3 has 20 amino acids. Germline V CDR1 and CDR2: KGHSH, LQKENI. The V gene end was trimmed by 3 bases and the J gene end by 7 bases; junction bases not matched to a gene: 26. This CDR3 is CASSPRQGFTLRINLVGYTF. CDR3 nucleotides: TGTGCCAGCTCACCTCGACAGGGCTTTACTCTAAGAATTAACTTGGTTGGCTACACCTTC.

V gene TRBV2 combines with J gene TRBJ2-5; D is unresolved. This CDR3 comprises 12 residues. Germline loops: CDR1 SNHLY, CDR2 FYNNEI. The ends were cut back, 6 bases at V and 3 bases at J, with 8 bases in the middle. The CDR3 loop reads CASRTDKETQYF. CDR3 DNA: TGTGCCAGCAGAACAGATAAAGAGACCCAGTACTTC.

The V and J genes are TRBV6-5 and TRBJ1-1, with D hard to call. The CDR3 length is 16 residues. Germline CDR1 reads MNHEY; CDR2 reads SVGAGI. V was pared by 2 bases and J by 0 bases, with 13 bases between. CDR3 in DNA: TGTGCCAGCAGTTACGGGCCAGCGAATCTGAACACTGAAGCTTTCTTT. As protein: CASSYGPANLNTEAFF.

The chain joins TRBV2 to TRBJ1-2; D is perhaps TRBD1 (5 bases). Trimming pared 2 bases from V and 0 bases from J, leaving 10 bases between. Germline CDR1 and CDR2: SNHLY and FYNNEI. The CDR3 covers 15 residues. CDR3 coding DNA: TGTGCCAGCAGTGAAATTAGGGGAGCTAACTATGGCTACACCTTC. Translating gives CASSEIRGANYGYTF.

The chain is built from TRBV3-1 and TRBJ2-7; 7 bases align to TRBD1. With 4 bases clipped from V and 3 bases from J, the junction kept 6 bases outside the gene matches. The V gene's germline CDR1 is LGHDT and CDR2 YNNKEL (reference sequence). This CDR3 has 14 amino acids. CDR3: CASSRLGQFYEQYF. In DNA form, the CDR3 reads TGTGCCAGCAGCCGCCTGGGACAGTTCTACGAGCAGTACTTC.

This clonotype was recorded at least ten times. The V gene is TRBV20-1, the J gene TRBJ1-1; TRBD1 might be the D (6 bases). Deletions cut 5 bases from V and 5 bases from J, with 15 bases between. Germline values: CDR1 DFQATT, CDR2 SNEGSKA (reference sequence). The CDR3 is 13 residues long. As DNA, the CDR3 is TGCAGTGCTCCCAAACAGGGACGGACTGAAGCTTTCTTT. This translates into CSAPKQGRTEAFF.

This clonotype was counted a few times. The chain recombines TRBV3-1 with TRBJ1-1, with TRBD1 matching 7 bases. J lost 0 bases, V lost 4 bases, and 2 bases had no gene match. The V gene's germline CDR1 is LGHDT and CDR2 YNNKEL (reference sequence). CDR3 length: 14 residues. The chain's CDR3 is CASSRDRMNTEAFF. The CDR3 coding sequence is TGTGCCAGCAGCCGGGACAGAATGAACACTGAAGCTTTCTTT.

This clonotype was seen only a few times. V gene TRBV4-2 combines with J gene TRBJ1-1, with 7 nucleotides matching TRBD1. Per germline, CDR1 LGHNA and CDR2 YNFKEQ. Losses at the gene ends were 4 bases for V and 7 bases for J; bases not matched to a gene: 3. The CDR3 runs 12 residues. CDR3 in DNA: TGTGCCAGCAGCCTAGACAGGGATGAAGCTTTCTTT. This sequence encodes CASSLDRDEAFF.

This clonotype was found many times. The chain recombines TRBV6-5 with TRBJ2-5, with a possible D match to TRBD1 (6 bases). The CDR3 consists of 15 residues. V lost 2 bases to trimming and J lost 3 bases, with 13 bases between them. Germline CDR1 MNHEY, CDR2 SVGAGI. CDR3 bases: TGTGCCAGCAGTTACCGCGGACGGACAGAAGAGACCCAGTACTTC. Protein sequence: CASSYRGRTEETQYF.

This clonotype was detected ten times or more. The chain couples TRBV6-1 to TRBJ2-3; 9 nucleotides line up with TRBD2. CDR3 length: 15 amino acids. The J segment lost 4 bases and the V segment lost 6 bases, leaving 8 bases of the junction unmatched. Germline CDR1 reads MNHNS; CDR2 reads SASEGT. In nucleotides, the CDR3 is TGTGCCAGCAGGAAGGCGCGGGGGGGCGCAGATACGCAGTATTTT. Amino acids: CASRKARGGADTQYF.

This clonotype was counted only a few times. The V call is TRBV6-5, the J call TRBJ1-2, with D hard to call. The CDR3 extends over 12 amino acids. V lost 0 bases to trimming and J lost 11 bases, with 10 bases between them. Germline CDR1 MNHEY, CDR2 SVGAGI. The CDR3 reads CASSYSNSGYTF. CDR3 bases: TGTGCCAGCAGTTACTCGAACTCGGGGTACACCTTC.

The chain links TRBV7-9 to TRBJ1-4; TRBD1 is a possible D gene (5 bases). Germline assignment: CDR1 SEHNR and CDR2 FQNEAQ (reference sequence). The length of the CDR3 is 14 residues. Trimming cost V 5 bases and J 7 bases, with 14 bases left between them. For the CDR3, the DNA is TGTGCCAGCAGCCCTAGGACAACGGTTGAAAAACTGTTTTTT. Residues: CASSPRTTVEKLFF.

This clonotype has more than one count but fewer than ten. The chain combines TRBV3-1 with TRBJ2-3; 7 bases are a match to TRBD2. The V segment lost 2 bases and the J segment 6 bases; nucleotides outside the gene matches: 2. Germline CDR1 LGHDT, CDR2 YNNKEL (reference sequence). The CDR3 is 13 amino acids. The CDR3 region has the DNA TGTGCCAGCAGCCAAAGGGAGGGGGATACGCAGTATTTT. The encoded protein is CASSQREGDTQYF.

This chain links TRBV6-6 with TRBJ2-7, with a possible D match to TRBD1 (6 bases). Trimming removed 4 bases at V and 2 bases at J, with 12 bases between. Per the germline V gene, CDR1 is MNHNY and CDR2 is SVGAGI (reference sequence). The CDR3 runs 14 residues. The CDR3 DNA reads as TGTGCCAGCAGTTCCGGGACACTAGCCTACGAGCAGTACTTC. Protein product: CASSSGTLAYEQYF.

This clonotype was seen only a few times. The chain couples TRBV7-2 to TRBJ2-5, with TRBD1 matching over 7 bases. CDR1 is SGHTA and CDR2 is FQGNSA in the germline V gene. The CDR3 has 14 amino acids. The V and J ends lost 9 bases and 5 bases, in that order; junction bases with no gene match: 12. Here the CDR3 reads CASTRNRGFETQYF. The DNA of the CDR3 is TGTGCCAGTACGAGAAACAGGGGCTTTGAGACCCAGTACTTC.

The rearrangement joins TRBV14 to TRBJ2-2; either TRBD1 or TRBD2 may supply D (6 bases each). This CDR3 has 15 amino acids. V shed 4 bases and J shed 0 bases, with 9 bases lying between them. CDR1 and CDR2 (germline): SGHDN, FVKESK. The CDR3 loop reads CASSRGAPNTGELFF. As DNA, the CDR3 is TGTGCCAGCAGCCGGGGGGCCCCGAACACCGGGGAGCTGTTTTTT.

At least ten counts were recorded for this clonotype. J is TRBJ2-3 and V is TRBV5-4, with 7 nucleotides matching TRBD2. Germline V gene lookup returns CDR1 SGHNT and CDR2 YYREEE (reference sequence). The ends lost 3 bases at V and 1 base at J; junction bases unmatched: 5. The CDR3 consists of 15 residues. CDR3: CASSSMGGGTDTQYF. CDR3 DNA: TGTGCCAGCAGCTCAATGGGGGGGGGCACAGATACGCAGTATTTT. Filled out from reference TRBV5-4 and TRBJ2-3, the complete variable domain reads ETGVTQSPTHLIKTRGQQVTLRCSSQSGHNTVSWYQQALGQGPQFIFQYYREEENGRGNFPPRFSGLQFPNYSSELNVNALELDDSALYLCASSSMGGGTDTQYFGPGTRLTVL.

This clonotype was detected many times. The rearrangement joins TRBV4-2 to TRBJ2-1; 9 bases align to TRBD2. Germline V CDR1 and CDR2: LGHNA, YNFKEQ. V shed 1 base, J shed 5 bases, and the junction held 6 bases outside the gene matches. The CDR3 length is 16 residues. CDR3 sequence (DNA): TGTGCCAGCAGCCAAGTCCGCAGCGGGGGGCACAATGAGCAGTTCTTC. Translating gives CASSQVRSGGHNEQFF.

The chain joins TRBV20-1 to TRBJ2-3; D is possibly TRBD1 (7 bases). The V gene lost 6 bases and the J gene lost 0 bases, with 16 bases spanning the gap. Per germline, CDR1 DFQATT and CDR2 SNEGSKA (reference sequence). The CDR3 spans 15 residues. The CDR3 DNA sequence: TGCAGTGCCGGGACTTGGGACAGTAGCACAGATACGCAGTATTTT. As protein: CSAGTWDSSTDTQYF.